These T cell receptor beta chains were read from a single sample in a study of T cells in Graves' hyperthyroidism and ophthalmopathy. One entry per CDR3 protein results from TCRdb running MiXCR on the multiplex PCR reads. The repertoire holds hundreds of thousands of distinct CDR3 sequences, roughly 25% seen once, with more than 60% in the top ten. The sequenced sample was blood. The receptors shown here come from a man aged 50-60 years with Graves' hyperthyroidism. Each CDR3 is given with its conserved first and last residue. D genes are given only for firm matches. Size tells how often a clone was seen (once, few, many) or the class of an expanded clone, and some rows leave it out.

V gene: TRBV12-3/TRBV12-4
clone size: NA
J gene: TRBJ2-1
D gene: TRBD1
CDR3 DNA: TGTGCCAGCAGTTTACCCGGACAGGGGGCCGGGAATGAGCAGTTCTTC
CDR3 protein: CASSLPGQGAGNEQFF

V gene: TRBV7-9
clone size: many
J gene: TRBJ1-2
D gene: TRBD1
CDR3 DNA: TGTGCCAGCAGCCAGGACAGGGTTCGCGGCTACACCTTC
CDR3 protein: CASSQDRVRGYTF

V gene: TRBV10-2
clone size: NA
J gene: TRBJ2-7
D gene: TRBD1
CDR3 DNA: TGCGCCAGCAGTGTGGGGACAGGGAGCTTCAAGCAGTACTTC
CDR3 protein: CASSVGTGSFKQYF

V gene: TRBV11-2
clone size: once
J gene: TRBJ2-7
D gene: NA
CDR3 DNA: TGTGCCAGCAGCCTACTCCGGACGGCTCGATCCTACGAGCAGTACTTC
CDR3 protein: CASSLLRTARSYEQYF

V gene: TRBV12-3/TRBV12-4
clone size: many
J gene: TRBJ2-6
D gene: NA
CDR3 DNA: TGTGCCAGCAGTGCCCGAACTGGGGCCAACGTCCTGACTTTC
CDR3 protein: CASSARTGANVLTF

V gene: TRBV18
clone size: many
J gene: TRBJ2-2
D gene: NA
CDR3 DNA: TGTGCCAGCTCACCGACGAGCACCGGGGAGCTGTTTTTT
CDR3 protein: CASSPTSTGELFF

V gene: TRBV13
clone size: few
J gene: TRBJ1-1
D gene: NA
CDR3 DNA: TGTGCCAGCAGCGCGGCCGGGGGGGGCGAAGCTTTCTTT
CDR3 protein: CASSAAGGGEAFF

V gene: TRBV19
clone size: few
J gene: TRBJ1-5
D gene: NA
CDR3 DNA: TGTGCCAGTAGTATCATCATAAGCAATCAGCCCCAGCATTTT
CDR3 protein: CASSIIISNQPQHF

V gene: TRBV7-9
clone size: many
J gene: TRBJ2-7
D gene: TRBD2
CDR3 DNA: TGTGCCAGCAGCTTAGTCGCGGGAGTTCCCGAGCAGTACTTC
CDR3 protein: CASSLVAGVPEQYF

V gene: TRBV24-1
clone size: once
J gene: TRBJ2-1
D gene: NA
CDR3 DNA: TGTGCCACCAGTGATTTCGAGGACAATGAGCAGTTCTTC
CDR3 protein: CATSDFEDNEQFF

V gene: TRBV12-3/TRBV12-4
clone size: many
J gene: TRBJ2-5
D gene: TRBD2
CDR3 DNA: TGTGCCAGCAGTCTAACAAGTCCGGGGGGAGGTCAAGAGACCCAGTACTTC
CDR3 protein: CASSLTSPGGGQETQYF

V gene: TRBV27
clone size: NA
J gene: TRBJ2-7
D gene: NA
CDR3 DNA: TGTGCCAGCAGTTTCGGACCAATCTACGAGCAGTACTTC
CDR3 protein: CASSFGPIYEQYF

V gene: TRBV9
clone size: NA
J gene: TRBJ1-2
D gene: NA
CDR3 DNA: TGTGCCAGCAGCGAAGACAGGTTCTATGGCTACACCTTC
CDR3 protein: CASSEDRFYGYTF

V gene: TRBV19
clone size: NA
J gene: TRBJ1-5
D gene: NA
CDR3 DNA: TGTGCCAGTAGTATGAGGACCCACGGAGATCAGCCCCAGCATTTT
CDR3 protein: CASSMRTHGDQPQHF

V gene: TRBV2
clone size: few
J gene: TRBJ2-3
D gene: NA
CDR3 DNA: TGTGCCAGCAGTGAATGGGCGGTAGGGACAGATACGCAGTATTTT
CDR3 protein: CASSEWAVGTDTQYF

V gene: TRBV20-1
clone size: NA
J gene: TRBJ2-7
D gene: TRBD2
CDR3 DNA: TGCAGTGCAGGCGGGACTAGCGGGAGGGGTGAGCAGTACTTC
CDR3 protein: CSAGGTSGRGEQYF

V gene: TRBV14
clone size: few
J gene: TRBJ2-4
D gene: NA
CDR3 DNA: TGTGCCAGCAGCCAGGTACAGGGTTCCGACATTCAGTACTTC
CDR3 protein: CASSQVQGSDIQYF

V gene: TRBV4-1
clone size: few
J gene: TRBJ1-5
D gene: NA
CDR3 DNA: TGCGCCAGCAGCCAAGAAAACTATCAGCCCCAGCATTTT
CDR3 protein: CASSQENYQPQHF

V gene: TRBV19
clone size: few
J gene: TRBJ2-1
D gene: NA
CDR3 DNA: TGTGCCAGTAGTACCACATCGACTAGTTACGCGCAGTTCTTC
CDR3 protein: CASSTTSTSYAQFF

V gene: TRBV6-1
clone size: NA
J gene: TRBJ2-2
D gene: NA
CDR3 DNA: TGTGCCAGCAGTAACAGTAACACCGGGGAGCTGTTTTTT
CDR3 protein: CASSNSNTGELFF

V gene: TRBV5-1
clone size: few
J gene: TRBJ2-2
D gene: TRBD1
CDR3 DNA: TGCGCCAGCAGCCCAGGACAGGTTCTCACCGGGGAGCTGTTTTTT
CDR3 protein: CASSPGQVLTGELFF

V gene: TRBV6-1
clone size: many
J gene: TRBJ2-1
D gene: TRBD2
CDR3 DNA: TGTGCCAGCAGCCCGACTAGCGGGAGGAGGTATGAGCAGTTCTTC
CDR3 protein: CASSPTSGRRYEQFF

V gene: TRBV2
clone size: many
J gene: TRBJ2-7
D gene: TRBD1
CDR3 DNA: TGTGCCAGCAGTGGGGACAGGGGGCTTGACGAGCAGTACTTC
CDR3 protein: CASSGDRGLDEQYF

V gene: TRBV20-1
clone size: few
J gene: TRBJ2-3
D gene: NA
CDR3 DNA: TGCAGTGCTAGTCTCGCTAGCTTCGATACGCAGTATTTT
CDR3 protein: CSASLASFDTQYF

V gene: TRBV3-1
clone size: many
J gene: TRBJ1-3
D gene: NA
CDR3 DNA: TGTGCCAGCAGCCACCCCTTGGGCCGAACTGGAAACACCATATATTTT
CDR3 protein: CASSHPLGRTGNTIYF

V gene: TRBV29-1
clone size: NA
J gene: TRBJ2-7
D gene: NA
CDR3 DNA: TGCAGCGTTGGAGTTTACGAGCAGTACTTC
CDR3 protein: CSVGVYEQYF